These 25 T cell receptor beta chains share one sample of origin, sequenced in a study of vaccination and CD4 T cells after COVID-19. Their specific antigens are unknown. Sequenced with the Oncomine TCR Beta short-read assay was DNA taken from cultured CD4+ T cells. TCRdb itself ran the PCR reads through MiXCR, one entry per CDR3 protein. Among about 16,000 distinct CDR3 sequences listed, 53% were seen once. Sample treatment: roughly 10-day PBMC culture with coronavirus spike peptide pools or control peptides (ViraFEST assay). The material sequenced was CD4+ T cells from blood, cultured in vitro, taken before SARS-CoV-2 vaccination. These receptors came from a human donor who had recovered from COVID-19.

The J gene is TRBJ2-3, the V gene TRBV20-1; 8 bases map to TRBD1. This CDR3 is built from 15 residues. From germline, CDR1 is DFQATT and CDR2 SNEGSKA (reference sequence). This chain's CDR3 is CSTEWDRSVTDTQYF. CDR3 in DNA: TGCAGCACTGAGTGGGACAGGAGTGTCACAGATACGCAGTATTTT.

The gene calls are TRBV19 and TRBJ2-1; tentative D call: TRBD2 (6 bases). The CDR3 loop spans 13 amino acids. CDR1 is LNHDA and CDR2 is SQIVND in the germline V gene (reference sequence). V lost 7 bases, J lost 8 bases, and 15 bases lay in between. The CDR3, as DNA: TGTGCCAGTAACGGTAGGCGGGGAGATGAGCAGTTCTTC. This encodes CASNGRRGDEQFF.

This clonotype turned up a few times. The chain couples TRBV10-1 to TRBJ1-2; D is possibly TRBD1 (5 bases). CDR1 and CDR2 from the germline V gene are WNHNN and SYGVQD (reference sequence). CDR3 length: 13 amino acids. V lost 3 bases, J lost 4 bases, and 9 bases lay in between. The CDR3: CASSDGDGYGYTF. CDR3 DNA: TGCGCCAGCAGTGACGGGGACGGCTATGGCTACACCTTC.

The chain employs TRBV28 and TRBJ2-5; D is unclear. CDR3 length: 14 residues. CDR1 is MDHEN, CDR2 SYDVKM, per germline. Trimming left V 1 base short and J 9 bases short, with 15 bases between. This CDR3 reads CASSLLGPSMPQYF. In DNA, the CDR3 is TGTGCCAGCAGTTTATTGGGCCCATCTATGCCCCAGTACTTC.

This clonotype was detected a few times. This chain connects TRBV6-4 to TRBJ1-1; D is uncertain. Trimming removed 5 bases from V and 10 bases from J, with 20 bases in between. The V gene's germline CDR1 is MRHNA and CDR2 SNTAGT. The length of the CDR3 is 14 residues. The CDR3 nucleotides read TGTGCCAGCAGTCCCTCCCCACACGAGAAGGGAGCTTTCTTT. Its translation: CASSPSPHEKGAFF.

This clonotype was picked up a small number of times. The chain carries TRBV20-1 and TRBJ2-3, with 7 positions matching TRBD2. This CDR3 is 17 amino acids long. Germline V gene lookup returns CDR1 DFQATT and CDR2 SNEGSKA (reference sequence). V shed 0 bases, J shed 2 bases, and the junction held 11 bases outside the gene matches. As DNA, the CDR3 is TGCAGTGCTAGAGACCCGTGGGGGGAGGGTACCACAGATACGCAGTATTTT. This encodes CSARDPWGEGTTDTQYF.

This clonotype is judged medium-sized. V usage is TRBV20-1 and J usage is TRBJ2-2, with TRBD1 matching 11 bases. Germline CDR1 and CDR2: DFQATT and SNEGSKA (reference sequence). With V trimmed by 1 base and J by 5 bases, 12 bases remained unmatched. CDR3 length equals 18 residues. The CDR3 DNA reads TGCAGTGCTAGAGCCCCAGTGGACAGGGGGCGATATACCGGGGAGCTGTTTTTT. This sequence encodes CSARAPVDRGRYTGELFF.

J is TRBJ2-7 and V is TRBV18, with TRBD1 identical over 11 bases. The trim removed 5 bases at V and 5 bases at J, leaving 8 bases unmatched. This CDR3 is 15 amino acids long. CDR1 is KGHSH and CDR2 is LQKENI in the germline V gene. This chain's CDR3 is CASSSSGTGGHEQYF. In DNA form, the CDR3 reads TGTGCCAGCTCATCCTCCGGGACAGGGGGTCACGAGCAGTACTTC.

This chain uses TRBV7-2 with TRBJ2-3, with 8 bases fitting TRBD1. The CDR3 loop spans 15 amino acids. CDR1 is SGHTA, CDR2 FQGNSA, per germline. After removal of 4 bases from V and 0 bases from J, the junction contained 3 bases not matched to a gene. CDR3 DNA sequence: TGTGCCAGCAGCTACCGGACAGGGAGCACAGATACGCAGTATTTT. Translating gives CASSYRTGSTDTQYF. Using reference TRBV7-2 and TRBJ2-3 for the parts outside the CDR3, the full variable domain is GAGVSQSPSNKVTEKGKDVELRCDPISGHTALYWYRQSLGQGLEFLIYFQGNSAPDKSGLPSDRFSAERTGGSVSTLTIQRTQQEDSAVYLCASSYRTGSTDTQYFGPGTRLTVL.

This clonotype was observed a handful of times. The chain employs TRBV21-1 and TRBJ1-5. TRBV21-1 is recorded as a pseudogene. This CDR3 comprises 14 residues. The CDR3 spells CASSRGGRDQPQHF. DNA of the CDR3: TGTGCCAGCAGCAGGGGAGGGAGGGACCAGCCCCAGCATTTT.

This CDR3 is CASSLTGYEQYF. DNA for the CDR3: TGTGCCAGCAGTTTAACAGGGTACGAGCAGTACTTC. The chain uses TRBV28 and TRBJ2-7; weak D call: TRBD1 (6 bases). From germline, CDR1 is MDHEN and CDR2 SYDVKM. CDR3 length: 12 residues. V was trimmed by 2 bases and J by 4 bases, leaving 6 bases between them.

There are a few counts of this clonotype. The chain recombines TRBV2 with TRBJ2-7, with TRBD1 identical over 10 bases. Germline V gene data show CDR1 as SNHLY and CDR2 as FYNNEI. With V trimmed by 8 bases and J by 2 bases, 3 bases remained unmatched. The CDR3 runs to 13 residues. The CDR3 reads CASLGTGAYEQYF. The CDR3 DNA is TGTGCCAGCCTCGGGACAGGGGCCTACGAGCAGTACTTC.

This rearrangement joins TRBV6-1 to TRBJ1-1; D is unresolved. Trimming removed 0 bases at V and 5 bases at J, with 13 bases between. This CDR3 contains 15 residues. Germline CDR1 reads MNHNS; CDR2 reads SASEGT. The chain's CDR3 is CASSEALRRGTEAFF. For the CDR3, the DNA is TGTGCCAGCAGTGAAGCGCTTCGACGAGGGACTGAAGCTTTCTTT.

This chain joins TRBV6-1 and TRBJ2-2; TRBD1 matches at 9 bases. This CDR3 comprises 16 residues. Germline CDR1 and CDR2: MNHNS and SASEGT. The junction had 3 bases not matched to a gene; V was cut back by 4 bases and J by 0 bases. CDR3 sequence (DNA): TGTGCCAGCAGTGGGACAGGGGACGCGAACACCGGGGAGCTGTTTTTT. Encoded protein: CASSGTGDANTGELFF.

The genes are TRBV7-2 and TRBJ2-5; D assignment may be TRBD1 or TRBD2 (5 bases each). This CDR3 region has 15 residues. The germline gives CDR1 SGHTA, CDR2 FQGNSA. V gave up 1 base and J gave up 5 bases, with 14 bases separating them. The CDR3 DNA reads as TGTGCCAGCAGCTTAGGGGGGTTCGGCGAGGAGACCCAGTACTTC. It encodes CASSLGGFGEETQYF.

The chain recombines TRBV7-2 with TRBJ2-7; either TRBD1 or TRBD2 may supply D (5 bases each). Trimming removed 5 bases at V and 2 bases at J, with 16 bases between. Per germline, CDR1 SGHTA and CDR2 FQGNSA. The CDR3 loop spans 15 amino acids. The CDR3 DNA sequence: TGTGCCAGCAGCCCCCTTGGGGCGGGTCCCTACGAGCAGTACTTC. Its translation is CASSPLGAGPYEQYF.

V is TRBV5-1 and J is TRBJ2-7; 7 positions agree with TRBD1. Trimming cost V 4 bases and J 0 bases; bases outside gene matches: 4. Germline-derived CDR1 and CDR2 are SGHRS and YFSETQ. The CDR3 is 14 residues long. DNA of the CDR3: TGCGCCAGCAGCGGGACAGATATCTCCTACGAGCAGTACTTC. It is translated as CASSGTDISYEQYF.

The V and J genes are TRBV24-1 and TRBJ2-7; 7 nucleotides match TRBD1. Germline CDR1 is KGHDR and CDR2 is SFDVKD. V trimming: 4 bases; J trimming: 9 bases; junction bases outside the gene matches: 8. The CDR3 loop spans 13 amino acids. CDR3 residues: CATSEPTGLVQYF. The CDR3 DNA follows: TGTGCCACCAGTGAGCCGACAGGGTTAGTGCAGTACTTC.

This rearrangement joins TRBV11-1 to TRBJ2-5, with D possibly matching TRBD1 (6 bases). The V end was cut by 1 base, the J end by 2 bases, with 8 bases between. CDR1 and CDR2 (germline): SGHAT, FQDESV (reference sequence). The CDR3 is made up of 14 amino acids. The CDR3 reads CASSLVGQQETQYF. CDR3 DNA: TGTGCCAGCAGCTTAGTCGGACAGCAAGAGACCCAGTACTTC.

The chain uses TRBV6-1 and TRBJ1-2, with D possibly TRBD1 on 5 matching bases. Trimming cost V 3 bases and J 8 bases, with 13 bases left between them. CDR3 length: 13 amino acids. Per the germline V gene, CDR1 is MNHNS and CDR2 is SASEGT. The CDR3 sequence: CASSDSGIGGYTF. DNA of the CDR3: TGTGCCAGCAGTGATTCAGGGATCGGCGGCTACACCTTC.

With regard to this clonotype: The conserved phenylalanine or tryptophan normally closing the CDR3 is absent here, so this likely arose from a read error. CDR3 sequence: CASSPFTGRTEAFL. The CDR3 DNA sequence: TGTGCCAGCTCACCATTCACAGGGAGAACTGAAGCTTTCCTT. The chain is built from TRBV18 and TRBJ1-1; maybe TRBD1 (6 bases). The CDR3 consists of 14 residues. V lost 2 bases and J 5 bases, leaving 12 bases between the germline ends. CDR1 is KGHSH and CDR2 is LQKENI in the germline V gene.

This clonotype was observed a few times. The chain carries TRBV20-1 and TRBJ2-7, with D possibly matching TRBD2 (6 bases). This CDR3 spans 13 amino acids. Germline values: CDR1 DFQATT, CDR2 SNEGSKA (reference sequence). V lost 6 bases to trimming and J lost 4 bases, with 16 bases between them. The CDR3 nucleotides are TGCAGTGCGCCGGGACTCAGACAATACGAGCAGTACTTC. It is translated as CSAPGLRQYEQYF.

The gene calls are TRBV19 and TRBJ2-3; 7 nucleotides agree with TRBD2. This CDR3 region has 15 residues. V trimming: 3 bases; J trimming: 6 bases; junction bases outside the gene matches: 9. Germline V gene sequence: CDR1 LNHDA, CDR2 SQIVND (reference sequence). The CDR3, as DNA: TGTGCCAGTAGTATCGAGCGGGGTACTCGGGATACGCAGTATTTT. It yields the protein CASSIERGTRDTQYF.

The chain carries TRBV20-1 and TRBJ2-4; D is unresolved. The CDR3 extends over 14 amino acids. V shed 0 bases and J shed 8 bases, with 14 bases lying between them. The germline V gene has CDR1 DFQATT and CDR2 SNEGSKA (reference sequence). CDR3 DNA: TGCAGTGCTAGAGATCCCACCCTTAGGGACATTCAGTACTTC. Amino acid sequence: CSARDPTLRDIQYF.

This clonotype came up a few times. The chain links TRBV12-3 or TRBV12-4 to TRBJ1-2, with no clear D. The CDR3 contains 13 residues. Trimming took off 3 bases at V and 4 bases at J, with 9 bases between the two ends. This CDR3 is CASSLPDSYGYTF. The DNA for the CDR3 is TGTGCCAGCAGTTTGCCGGACTCCTATGGCTACACCTTC.